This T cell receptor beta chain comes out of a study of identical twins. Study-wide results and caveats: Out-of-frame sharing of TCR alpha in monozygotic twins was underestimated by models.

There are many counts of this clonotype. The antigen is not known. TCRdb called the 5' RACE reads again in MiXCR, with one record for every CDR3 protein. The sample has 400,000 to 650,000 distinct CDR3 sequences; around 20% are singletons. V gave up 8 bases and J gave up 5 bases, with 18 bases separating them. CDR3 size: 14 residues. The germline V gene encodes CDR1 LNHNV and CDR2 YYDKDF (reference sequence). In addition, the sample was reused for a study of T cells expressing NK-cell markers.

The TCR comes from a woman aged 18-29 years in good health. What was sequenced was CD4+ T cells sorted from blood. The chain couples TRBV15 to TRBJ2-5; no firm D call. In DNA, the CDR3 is TGTGCCACCGCTCTACGGCTCGAGTCGGAGACCCAGTACTTC. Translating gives CATALRLESETQYF.